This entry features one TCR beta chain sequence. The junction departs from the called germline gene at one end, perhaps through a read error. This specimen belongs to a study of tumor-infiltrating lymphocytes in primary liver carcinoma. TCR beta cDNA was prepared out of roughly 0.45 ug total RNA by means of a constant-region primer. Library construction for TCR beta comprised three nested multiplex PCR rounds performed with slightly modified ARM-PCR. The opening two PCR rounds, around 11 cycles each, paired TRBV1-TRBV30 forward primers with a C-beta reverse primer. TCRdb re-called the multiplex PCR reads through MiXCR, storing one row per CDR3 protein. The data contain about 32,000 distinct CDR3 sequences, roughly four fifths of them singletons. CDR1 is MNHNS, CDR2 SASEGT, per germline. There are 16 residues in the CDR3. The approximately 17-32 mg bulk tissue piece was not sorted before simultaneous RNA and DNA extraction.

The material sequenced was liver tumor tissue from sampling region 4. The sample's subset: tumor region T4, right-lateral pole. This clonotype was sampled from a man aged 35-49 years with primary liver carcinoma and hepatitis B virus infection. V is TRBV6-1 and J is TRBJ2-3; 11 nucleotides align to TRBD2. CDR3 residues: CASSEVAGGRTDTQYF. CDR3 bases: TGTGCCAGCAGCGAAGTAGCGGGAGGGAGGACAGATACGCAGTATTTT.